This T cell receptor (beta chain) was observed in a study of CD4 T cells in relation to SARS-CoV-2 and coronaviruses. Study details: After roughly eleven days of antigen culture, PBMC TCR beta CDR3s were sequenced. Findings and limits, study-wide: No donor gave both pre-pandemic and post-infection samples. In roughly 65% of donors, memory CD4+ clonotypes crossrecognized SARS-CoV-2 and at least one common cold coronavirus spike.

As to this clone: The antigen is undetermined.

Clones were read by immunoSEQ multiplex PCR, and TCRdb kept only the in-frame ones, dropping some. This sample yields approximately 41,000 clones, of which around four fifths are seen a single time; roughly 20% belongs to the top ten. The V gene lost 1 base and the J gene lost 0 bases, with 7 bases spanning the gap. In germline, CDR1 is LNHDA, CDR2 SQIVND (reference sequence). There are 14 residues in the CDR3. Naive or memory CD4+ cells were cultured 1:1 with T cell-depleted PBMCs plus CEF. The source is an adult with COVID-19. The material sequenced was memory CD4+ T cells from PBMCs, cultured in vitro. The V gene is TRBV19, the J gene TRBJ2-7; a weak D match, TRBD1 (5 bases). CDR3 in amino acids: CASSIGGVSYEQYF. DNA of the CDR3: TGTGCCAGTAGTATAGGGGGCGTCTCCTACGAGCAGTACTTC.